The entry below gives a single TCR beta chain sequence along with its context. Clones were sequenced by immunoSEQ multiplex PCR, and TCRdb holds only the in-frame ones, with some missing. The sample lists tens of thousands of clones, just under 97% occurring once. The data derive from a study of technical replicates of blood from a few donors. The CDR3 runs 13 residues. Germline CDR1 is SGHTA and CDR2 is FQGNSA. Trimming stripped 5 bases from V and 7 bases from J, with 14 bases between. The specimen sequenced was T cells isolated from PBMCs. The sequence came from a human donor in good health. The chain has TRBV7-2 and TRBJ1-2, with TRBD1 as a possible D gene (6 bases). The DNA of the CDR3 is TGTGCCAGCAGCCCCGGACAGAATTCTGGCTACACCTTC. This translates into CASSPGQNSGYTF.